Listed below are T cell receptor beta chains from one sample, sequenced in a study of lymphopenia after photon versus proton radiotherapy. Sequencing was performed with immunoSEQ multiplex PCR; in TCRdb, only in-frame clones are kept and a portion is missing. The sample contains several thousand clones, about 91% of which appear only once. This material consisted of peripheral blood, taken from a patient treated with photon-based radiotherapy. These receptors were collected from a man at least 80 years old with cholangiocarcinoma. CDR3s include the opening cysteine and the closing phenylalanine or tryptophan. The D gene is left open where the match is weak. A clone size is listed for some rows: how often the clone was seen (once, few, many), or a class if it is expanded.

TRBJ1-4 TRBV6-1 16 . TRBD1 CASSVESRQGREKLFF TGTGCCAGCAGTGTCGAAAGTAGACAGGGCCGGGAAAAACTGTTTTTT
TRBJ1-2 TRBV4-1 16 . . CASSQGLRGSPRGYTF TGCGCCAGCAGCCAAGGACTACGGGGCTCGCCGAGGGGCTACACCTTC
TRBJ1-2 TRBV1 14 few . CTSSPNRGNYGYTF TGCACCAGCAGCCCCAACAGGGGGAACTATGGCTACACCTTC
TRBJ2-7 TRBV7-2 13 . . CASSLDGSYEQYF TGTGCCAGCAGCCTCGACGGCTCCTACGAGCAGTACTTC
TRBJ1-2 TRBV9 14 . TRBD1 CASSPTTGGYGYTF TGTGCCAGCAGCCCAACGACAGGGGGCTATGGCTACACCTTC
TRBJ1-6 TRBV6-6 15 . . CASSYLLSYNSPLHF TGTGCCAGCAGTTACTTGCTATCCTATAATTCACCCCTCCACTTT
TRBJ2-2 TRBV18 16 . TRBD2 CASSQRPAGQTGELFF TGTGCCAGCTCACAACGACCAGCGGGGCAGACCGGGGAGCTGTTTTTT
TRBJ2-7 TRBV5-8 16 . . CASSLAGGDHSYEQYF TGTGCCAGCAGCTTGGCAGGTGGGGACCACTCCTACGAGCAGTACTTC
TRBJ2-2 TRBV10-3 15 . . CAISARGLNTGELFF TGTGCCATCAGTGCTCGGGGATTGAACACCGGGGAGCTGTTTTTT
TRBJ1-4 TRBV4-2 15 . . CASSSLGTESEKLFF TGTGCCAGCAGCTCTTTAGGGACGGAGAGTGAAAAACTGTTTTTT
TRBJ1-6 TRBV5-5 15 . . CASSPPREINSPLHF TGTGCCAGCAGCCCTCCCCGGGAGATCAATTCACCCCTCCACTTT
TRBJ2-6 TRBV28 16 hyperexpanded TRBD1 CASSFGTGSGANVLTF TGTGCCAGCAGTTTCGGGACAGGGTCTGGGGCCAACGTCCTGACTTTC
TRBJ2-1 TRBV9 14 . TRBD2 CASSARTSSNEQFF TGTGCCAGCAGCGCTAGGACTAGCTCGAATGAGCAGTTCTTC
TRBJ2-6 TRBV27 13 . . CATRSSGANVLTF TGTGCCACTCGGAGCTCTGGGGCCAACGTCCTGACTTTC
TRBJ2-7 TRBV6-6 11 . . CASTQAGEQYF TGTGCCAGCACCCAGGCCGGGGAGCAGTACTTC
TRBJ2-3 TRBV7-9 16 . . CASSLTVWGSTDTQYF TGTGCCAGCAGCTTAACGGTCTGGGGTAGCACAGATACGCAGTATTTT
TRBJ1-4 TRBV6-1 12 . . CASRVPGEKLFF TGTGCCAGCAGGGTCCCTGGGGAAAAACTGTTTTTT
TRBJ1-5 TRBV9 15 . TRBD1 CASSPGTVGNQPQHF TGTGCCAGCAGCCCAGGGACAGTAGGGAATCAGCCCCAGCATTTT
TRBJ1-1 TRBV19 17 . . CASSIDRAGMTGTEAFF TGTGCCAGTAGTATAGATCGGGCAGGAATGACCGGCACTGAAGCTTTCTTT
TRBJ2-7 TRBV28 12 . . CASRTPGYEQYF TGTGCCAGCAGGACCCCCGGGTACGAGCAGTACTTC
TRBJ2-5 TRBV2 11 . . CASKYQETQYF TGTGCCAGCAAGTACCAAGAGACCCAGTACTTC
TRBJ1-1 TRBV6-6 14 once . CASSYTDGNTEAFF TGTGCCAGCAGTTATACTGACGGGAACACTGAAGCTTTCTTT